The T cell receptor (beta chain) under discussion was sequenced for a study of blood T cells in healthy people across ages. Points from the study as a whole: CMV status of donors was unknown, possibly confounding expanded clonotype changes.

This clonotype was detected a few times. The antigen is undetermined. The second PCR ran about 6 to 11 cycles with a sample-barcoded 5' primer and J-beta primers. TCRdb called the 5' RACE reads again in MiXCR, with one record for every CDR3 protein. The sample yields about 1,800,000 distinct CDR3 sequences, about 30% seen once. CDR1 is SQVTM, CDR2 ANQGSEA, per germline. V was clipped by 3 bases and J by 0 bases, with 8 bases between them. The CDR3 runs 13 residues. The gene calls are TRBV29-1 and TRBJ1-1; D is unresolved. The sequenced sample was blood. The receptor was derived from a woman under 40 in good health. The CDR3 loop is CSVESQLNTEAFF. DNA for the CDR3: TGCAGCGTTGAGTCACAGCTGAACACTGAAGCTTTCTTT.